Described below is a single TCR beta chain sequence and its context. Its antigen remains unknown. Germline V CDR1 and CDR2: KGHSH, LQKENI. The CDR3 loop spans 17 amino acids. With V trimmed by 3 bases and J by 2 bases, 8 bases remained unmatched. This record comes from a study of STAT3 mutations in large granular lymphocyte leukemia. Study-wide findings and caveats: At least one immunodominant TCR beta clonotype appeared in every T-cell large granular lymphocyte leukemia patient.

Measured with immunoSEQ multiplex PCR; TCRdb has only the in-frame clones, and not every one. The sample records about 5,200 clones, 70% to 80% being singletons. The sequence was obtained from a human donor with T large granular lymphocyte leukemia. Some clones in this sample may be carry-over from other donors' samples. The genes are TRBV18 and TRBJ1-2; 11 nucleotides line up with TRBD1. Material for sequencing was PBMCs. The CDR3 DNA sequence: TGTGCCAGCTCACCCCCTATGAGGACAGGGGGCAACTATGGCTACACCTTC. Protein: CASSPPMRTGGNYGYTF. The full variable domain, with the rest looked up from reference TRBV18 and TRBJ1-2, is NAGVMQNPRHLVRRRGQEARLRCSPMKGHSHVYWYRQLPEEGLKFMVYLQKENIIDESGMPKERFSAEFPKEGPSILRIQQVVRGDSAAYFCASSPPMRTGGNYGYTFGSGTRLTVV.